This entry features one TCR beta chain sequence. The antigen remains unidentified. Sequenced by immunoSEQ multiplex PCR; TCRdb stores in-frame clones only, minus some. This table holds about 15,000 clones, roughly 50% found once. This CDR3 is 17 amino acids long. In germline, CDR1 is SGHNT, CDR2 YYREEE (reference sequence). With V trimmed by 4 bases and J by 5 bases, 13 bases remained unmatched. This sample is part of a study of cytotoxic CD8 clonotypes in ibrutinib-treated CLL. Study information: Following a median about eleven months of treatment, with a range of 6 to 36, response samples were taken. Overall study results and limits: At ibrutinib response, clonality increased, and at progression it declined back toward baseline.

The TCR originated in a human donor with chronic lymphocytic leukemia. This specimen consisted of PBMCs, obtained at a roughly 25-month disease-progression time point, from a patient treated with ibrutinib. J is TRBJ2-5 and V is TRBV5-4, with TRBD2 identical over 11 bases. CDR3 bases: TGTGCCAGCAGCCGAACCCTTAGCGGGGGGGCGAGTGAGACCCAGTACTTC. Its translation is CASSRTLSGGASETQYF.